Following are 3 T cell receptor beta chains from one sample sequenced in a study of blood T cell repertoires in COVID-19. Using immunoSEQ multiplex PCR, the repertoire was profiled, and TCRdb retains in-frame clones only, with some absent. Here the sample spans around 210,000 clones, 85% being singletons. The source material was peripheral blood. These receptors were obtained from a man between 50 and 59 years old with COVID-19, enrolled during active disease.

J is TRBJ2-2 and V is TRBV29-1; D remains unclear. The ends were cut back, 6 bases at V and 5 bases at J, with 7 bases in the middle. Germline CDR1 reads SQVTM; CDR2 reads ANQGSEA. The CDR3 covers 11 residues. CDR3 DNA: TGCAGCGTGAGTAGAACCGGGGAGCTGTTTTTT. It yields the protein CSVSRTGELFF.

J is TRBJ1-6 and V is TRBV15; the D gene is possibly TRBD1 (6 bases). In germline, CDR1 is LNHNV, CDR2 YYDKDF (reference sequence). V lost 3 bases to trimming and J lost 8 bases, with 17 bases between them. The CDR3 runs to 16 residues. CDR3: CATSRDAWGQDSPLHF. In nucleotides, the CDR3 is TGTGCCACCAGCAGGGACGCATGGGGGCAGGATTCACCCCTCCACTTT.

V is TRBV10-1 and J is TRBJ2-1; 10 bases agree with TRBD2. V shed 5 bases and J 4 bases; nucleotides not matched to a gene: 5. CDR3 length: 15 residues. The germline CDR1 and CDR2 sequences are WNHNN and SYGVQD (reference sequence). The CDR3 spells CASSLSGGTYNEQFF. The CDR3 DNA is TGCGCCAGCAGTCTTAGCGGGGGGACGTACAATGAGCAGTTCTTC.